The 18 T cell receptor beta chains below come from one sample, sequenced in a study of cytomegalovirus exposure and HLA in healthy donors. It was with 60 Vbeta and 13 Jbeta primers that the PCR ran. TCRdb's copy holds only in-frame clones and misses some; the assay was immunoSEQ multiplex PCR. The sample has about 97,000 clones; 55% to 80% are singletons. Sample: PBMCs. These receptors were obtained from a man aged 40-55 years in good health and CMV-seronegative.

In DNA, the CDR3 is TGTGCCAGCAGTGAATCGGGGGGCTCCTACAATGAGCAGTTCTTC. It specifies CASSESGGSYNEQFF. The V and J genes are TRBV2 and TRBJ2-1, with 7 nucleotides matching TRBD2. V was pared by 2 bases and J by 0 bases, with 1 base of the junction left unmatched. Germline values: CDR1 SNHLY, CDR2 FYNNEI. The CDR3 contains 15 residues.

J is TRBJ1-1 and V is TRBV29-1, with D unclear. V was clipped by 7 bases and J by 2 bases, with 5 bases between them. The CDR3 covers 10 residues. Germline V CDR1 and CDR2: SQVTM, ANQGSEA. The CDR3 bases are TGCAGCGCTCGTAACACTGAAGCTTTCTTT. This sequence encodes CSARNTEAFF.

The chain couples TRBV5-1 to TRBJ1-1; D uncertain. From germline, CDR1 is SGHRS and CDR2 YFSETQ. The CDR3 is made up of 13 amino acids. The V end was cut by 5 bases, the J end by 0 bases, with 8 bases between. CDR3 sequence: CASRTTLNTEAFF. CDR3 DNA: TGCGCCAGCAGAACCACACTGAACACTGAAGCTTTCTTT.

This clone was detected once. V and J are TRBV5-5 and TRBJ2-1, with 7 bases aligning to TRBD2. The CDR3 consists of 15 residues. Germline-derived CDR1 and CDR2 are SGHKS and YYEKEE (reference sequence). V lost 4 bases and J lost 3; bases outside the gene matches: 7. The CDR3 DNA follows: TGTGCCAGCAGCATGAGCGGGAACATCTACAATGAGCAGTTCTTC. It specifies CASSMSGNIYNEQFF.

J is TRBJ2-3 and V is TRBV13, with D maybe TRBD1 (6 bases). CDR1 and CDR2 (germline): PRHDT, FYEKMQ (reference sequence). The CDR3 covers 13 residues. Trimming left V 0 bases short and J 9 bases short, with 10 bases between. CDR3 sequence reads: CASSLGLGGTQYF. CDR3 coding DNA: TGTGCCAGCAGCTTAGGCCTTGGGGGCACGCAGTATTTT.

This chain links TRBV5-1 with TRBJ2-7, with a possible D match to TRBD2 (8 bases). The germline V gene has CDR1 SGHRS and CDR2 YFSETQ. Deletions cut 4 bases from V and 1 base from J, with 18 bases between. The CDR3 spans 16 residues. CDR3: CASSGDSGGSSYEQYF. CDR3 DNA: TGCGCCAGCAGCGGGGACAGCGGGGGTAGTTCCTACGAGCAGTACTTC. Using reference TRBV5-1 and TRBJ2-7 for the parts outside the CDR3, the full variable domain is KAGVTQTPRYLIKTRGQQVTLSCSPISGHRSVSWYQQTPGQGLQFLFEYFSETQRNKGNFPGRFSGRQFSNSRSEMNVSTLELGDSALYLCASSGDSGGSSYEQYFGPGTRLTVT.

The CDR3 nucleotides are TGTGCCAGTAGTGTCGGGGGGTGGGAAAAACTGTTTTTT. Translated: CASSVGGWEKLFF. The J gene is TRBJ1-4, the V gene TRBV19, with a possible D match to TRBD1 (5 bases). Trimming stripped 5 bases from V and 8 bases from J, with 12 bases between. Germline V gene lookup returns CDR1 LNHDA and CDR2 SQIVND (reference sequence). The CDR3 totals 13 residues.

V gene TRBV7-2 combines with J gene TRBJ2-3; possibly TRBD1 for D (5 bases). Trimming took off 5 bases at V and 2 bases at J, with 11 bases between the two ends. The CDR3 is made up of 14 amino acids. CDR1 is SGHTA and CDR2 is FQGNSA in the germline V gene. This CDR3 is CASSRRQLTDTQYF. The CDR3 region has the DNA TGTGCCAGCAGCCGAAGACAGCTCACAGATACGCAGTATTTT.

In this sample, this clone turned up a few times. V gene TRBV5-1 combines with J gene TRBJ2-3; 7 bases agree with TRBD2. The V and J ends lost 5 bases and 0 bases, in that order; junction bases with no gene match: 9. The CDR3 runs 16 residues. Germline V gene data show CDR1 as SGHRS and CDR2 as YFSETQ. CDR3: CASSFNSGSSTDTQYF. The CDR3 coding sequence is TGCGCCAGCAGTTTTAATAGCGGGTCTAGCACAGATACGCAGTATTTT.

This clone has just a few counts. The gene calls are TRBV2 and TRBJ2-7; 9 bases line up with TRBD2. V dropped 3 bases and J dropped 1; count of bases not matched to a gene: 1. This CDR3 is built from 14 residues. Germline CDR1 and CDR2: SNHLY and FYNNEI. CDR3 DNA sequence: TGTGCCAGCAGTGATGCGGGGGGGTCCTACGAGCAGTACTTC. Translating gives CASSDAGGSYEQYF.

This sequence joins TRBV5-1 and TRBJ1-6, with TRBD1 matching over 11 bases. The CDR3 totals 17 residues. Trimming took 2 bases from V and 10 from J; bases not matched to a gene: 11. Germline V CDR1 and CDR2: SGHRS, YFSETQ. CDR3 region: CASSFSPGQGVSSPLHF. The CDR3 DNA reads as TGCGCCAGCAGCTTTTCACCGGGACAGGGGGTTAGCTCACCCCTCCACTTT.

The chain couples TRBV5-4 to TRBJ2-7; TRBD2 agrees at 9 bases. With 0 bases clipped from V and 6 bases from J, the junction kept 10 bases outside the gene matches. Germline loops: CDR1 SGHNT, CDR2 YYREEE (reference sequence). This CDR3 is 16 amino acids long. The DNA of the CDR3 is TGTGCCAGCAGCTTGGCATCGGGCGGGGGGGCCTTCGAGCAGTACTTC. Encoded protein: CASSLASGGGAFEQYF. The full variable domain, rest sourced from reference TRBV5-4 and TRBJ2-7, is ETGVTQSPTHLIKTRGQQVTLRCSSQSGHNTVSWYQQALGQGPQFIFQYYREEENGRGNFPPRFSGLQFPNYSSELNVNALELDDSALYLCASSLASGGGAFEQYFGPGTRLTVT.

This rearrangement joins TRBV10-3 to TRBJ2-5; 7 nucleotides agree with TRBD2. CDR3 length equals 16 residues. J was trimmed by 1 base and V by 0 bases; bases with no gene match: 5. CDR1 is ENHRY, CDR2 SYGVKD, per germline. The CDR3 spells CAISESGEGTQETQYF. As DNA, the CDR3 is TGTGCCATCAGTGAGTCAGGGGAGGGGACCCAAGAGACCCAGTACTTC.

By its share, this clone is medium-sized. V and J are TRBV10-3 and TRBJ2-7; 9 positions match TRBD1. Looked up from germline, CDR1 is ENHRY and CDR2 is SYGVKD. The CDR3 sequence is 13 residues long. Unmatched junction bases numbered 4, after V lost 6 bases and J lost 4 bases. The CDR3: CAISHDRGYEQYF. The CDR3 bases are TGTGCCATCAGCCACGACAGGGGGTACGAGCAGTACTTC.

This clone showed up just a few times. The V call is TRBV6-1, the J call TRBJ1-1; D might be TRBD1 (5 bases). Germline V CDR1 and CDR2: MNHNS, SASEGT. The CDR3 sequence is 15 residues long. The V end lost 1 base, the J end lost 2 bases, and 11 bases lay between the germline ends. In DNA form, the CDR3 reads TGTGCCAGCAGTGAAGGGAGGGGTCTAAACACTGAAGCTTTCTTT. Its protein product is CASSEGRGLNTEAFF.

This clone was observed a single time. The chain combines TRBV27 with TRBJ2-7, with a possible D match to TRBD1 (5 bases). CDR1 is MNHEY and CDR2 is SMNVEV in the germline V gene (reference sequence). The V end lost 6 bases, the J end lost 3 bases, and 9 bases lay between the germline ends. The CDR3 spans 12 residues. The CDR3 is CASSDQGYEQYF. CDR3 sequence (DNA): TGTGCCAGCAGCGACCAGGGCTACGAGCAGTACTTC.

This chain connects TRBV11-2 to TRBJ2-7, with TRBD1 matching over 8 bases. This CDR3 comprises 16 residues. The germline gives CDR1 SGHAT, CDR2 FQNNGV. V lost 2 bases to trimming and J lost 5 bases; unmatched junction nucleotides: 11. CDR3 nucleotides: TGTGCCAGCAGCTTATCTAGGGGGACAGGAGTTCACGAGCAGTACTTC. As protein: CASSLSRGTGVHEQYF.

The gene calls are TRBV27 and TRBJ2-1; 8 bases map to TRBD2. V lost 5 bases, J lost 4 bases, and 13 bases stayed unmatched. The germline CDR1 and CDR2 sequences are MNHEY and SMNVEV (reference sequence). There are 17 residues in the CDR3. The CDR3 DNA reads TGTGCCAGCAGTCGAACCCCTCCGGGACTAGTATACAATGAGCAGTTCTTC. As protein: CASSRTPPGLVYNEQFF.